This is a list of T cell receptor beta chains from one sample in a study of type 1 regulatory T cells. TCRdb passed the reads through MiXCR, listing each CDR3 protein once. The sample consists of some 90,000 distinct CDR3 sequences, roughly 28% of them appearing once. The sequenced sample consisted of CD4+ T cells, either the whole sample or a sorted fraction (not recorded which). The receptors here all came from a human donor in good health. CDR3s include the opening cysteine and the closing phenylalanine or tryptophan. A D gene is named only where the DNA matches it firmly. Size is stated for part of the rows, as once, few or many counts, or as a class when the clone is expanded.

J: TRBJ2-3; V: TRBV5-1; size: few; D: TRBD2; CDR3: CASSSGLAGGTPYTDTQYF; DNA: TGCGCCAGCAGCTCAGGACTAGCGGGAGGTACCCCATACACAGATACGCAGTATTTT
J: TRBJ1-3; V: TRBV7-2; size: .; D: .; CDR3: CASSEGKGFAGNTIYF; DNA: TGTGCCAGCAGCGAGGGGAAGGGATTTGCTGGAAACACCATATATTTT
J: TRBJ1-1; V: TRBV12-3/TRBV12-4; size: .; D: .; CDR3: CASSYLPGGTEAFF; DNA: TGTGCCAGCAGTTACCTCCCTGGGGGAACTGAAGCTTTCTTT
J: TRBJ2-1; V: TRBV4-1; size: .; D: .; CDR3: CARSQSLLRAGTSGEQFF; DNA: TGCGCCAGGAGCCAATCTTTGCTCCGGGCGGGGACAAGCGGTGAGCAGTTCTTC
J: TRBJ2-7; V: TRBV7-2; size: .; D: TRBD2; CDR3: CASSRAGGGLEQYF; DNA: TGTGCCAGCAGCCGAGCGGGAGGGGGCCTCGAGCAGTACTTC
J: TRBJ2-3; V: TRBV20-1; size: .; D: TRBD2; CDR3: CSAAPGTRSLSTDTQYF; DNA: TGCAGTGCAGCACCCGGGACTAGAAGTTTGAGCACAGATACGCAGTATTTT
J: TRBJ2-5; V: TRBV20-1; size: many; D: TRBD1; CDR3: CSEPGTAETQYF; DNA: TGCAGTGAACCTGGGACAGCAGAGACCCAGTACTTC
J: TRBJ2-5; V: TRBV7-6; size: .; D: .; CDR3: CASSLERVETQYF; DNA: TGTGCCAGCAGCTTAGAGAGGGTGGAGACCCAGTACTTC
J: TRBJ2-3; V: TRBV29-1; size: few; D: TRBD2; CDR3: CSVERSGRAGGTDTQYF; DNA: TGCAGCGTTGAAAGGAGCGGGAGGGCCGGGGGCACAGATACGCAGTATTTT
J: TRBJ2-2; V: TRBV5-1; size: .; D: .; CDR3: CASRVQSNTGELFF; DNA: TGCGCCAGCAGGGTCCAATCGAACACCGGGGAGCTGTTTTTT
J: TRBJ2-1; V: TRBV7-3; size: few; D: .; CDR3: CASSSNSERGAEQFF; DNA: TGTGCCAGCAGCTCGAATAGCGAGAGGGGCGCTGAGCAGTTCTTC
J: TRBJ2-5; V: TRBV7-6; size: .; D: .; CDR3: CASSLVSGGETQYF; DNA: TGTGCCAGCAGCTTAGTGTCTGGGGGTGAGACCCAGTACTTC
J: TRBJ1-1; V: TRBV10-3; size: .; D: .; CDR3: CAISESITGENTEAFF; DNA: TGTGCCATCAGTGAGTCGATAACGGGGGAAAACACTGAAGCTTTCTTT
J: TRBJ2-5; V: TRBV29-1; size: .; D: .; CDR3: CSVEGDLKITQYF; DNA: TGCAGCGTTGAAGGTGATCTCAAGATTACCCAGTACTTC
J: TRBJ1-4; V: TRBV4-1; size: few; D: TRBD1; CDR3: CASSQGDRGGNEKLFF; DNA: TGCGCCAGCAGCCAGGGGGACAGGGGAGGAAATGAAAAACTGTTTTTT
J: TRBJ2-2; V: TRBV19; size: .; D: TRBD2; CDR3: CASTRLAGVVGELFF; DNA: TGTGCCAGTACCAGGCTAGCGGGAGTGGTCGGGGAGCTGTTTTTT
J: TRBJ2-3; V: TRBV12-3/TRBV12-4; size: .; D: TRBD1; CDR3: CASSSGQGAGTDTQYF; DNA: TGTGCCAGCAGTAGCGGACAGGGGGCAGGCACAGATACGCAGTATTTT
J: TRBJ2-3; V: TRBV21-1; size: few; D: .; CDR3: CASSSQDGGTSTDTQYF; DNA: TGTGCCAGCAGCTCCCAGGATGGCGGAACTAGCACAGATACGCAGTATTTT
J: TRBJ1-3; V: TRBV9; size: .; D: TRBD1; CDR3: CASSVRDRGLTGNTIYF; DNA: TGTGCCAGCAGTGTACGGGACAGGGGGCTTACAGGGAACACCATATATTTT
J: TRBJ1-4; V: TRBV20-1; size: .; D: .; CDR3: CSASLAGVNEKLFF; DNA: TGCAGTGCTAGTTTGGCAGGGGTTAATGAAAAACTGTTTTTT
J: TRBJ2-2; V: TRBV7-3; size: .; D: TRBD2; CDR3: CASKRTSGDGGLFF; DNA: TGTGCCAGCAAAAGGACTAGCGGCGACGGGGGGCTGTTTTTT
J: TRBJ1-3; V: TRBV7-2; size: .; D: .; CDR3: CASSLDSGGAGNTIYF; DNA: TGTGCCAGCAGCTTAGATAGTGGGGGTGCTGGAAACACCATATATTTT